These 12 T cell receptor beta chains originate from one sample sequenced in a study of cytomegalovirus exposure and HLA in healthy donors. 60 Vbeta and 13 Jbeta primers were used in PCR. TCRdb keeps only in-frame clones here, not all; method: immunoSEQ multiplex PCR. Of more than 120,000 clones in the sample, 82% were seen once. The source material was PBMCs. All receptors derive from a male donor in good health and CMV-seronegative.

The chain recombines TRBV5-6 with TRBJ1-2; 7 positions agree with TRBD1. Germline CDR1 reads SGHDT; CDR2 reads YYEEEE. The V gene end was trimmed by 0 bases and the J gene end by 5 bases; junction bases not matched to a gene: 7. CDR3 length: 15 amino acids. CDR3 region: CASSLVGDSPYGYTF. In DNA, the CDR3 is TGTGCCAGCAGCTTGGTTGGGGACAGCCCTTATGGCTACACCTTC.

Only one count was recorded for this clone. The chain carries TRBV5-6 and TRBJ2-5; 8 bases are shared with TRBD2. The DNA end favors TRBJ2-7, so the J call may be wrong. Germline V gene sequence: CDR1 SGHDT, CDR2 YYEEEE. This CDR3 has 14 residues. Here the CDR3 reads CASTPGGVVYEQYF. DNA of the CDR3: TGTGCCAGCACCCCGGGGGGGGTGGTTTACGAGCAGTACTTC.

The V and J genes are TRBV27 and TRBJ2-7, with D perhaps TRBD1 (8 bases). V shed 5 bases and J shed 11 bases, with 25 bases lying between them. This CDR3 contains 15 residues. Germline CDR1 and CDR2: MNHEY and SMNVEV (reference sequence). The CDR3 DNA sequence: TGTGCCAGCAGTCGTCAGGGGGCGTGGGCGGGAGATGAGTACTTC. Amino acid sequence: CASSRQGAWAGDEYF.

V usage is TRBV7-9 and J usage is TRBJ2-1; TRBD2 aligns across 14 bases. Unmatched junction bases numbered 7, after V lost 3 bases and J lost 12 bases. Germline V gene sequence: CDR1 SEHNR, CDR2 FQNEAQ (reference sequence). This CDR3 region has 15 residues. As DNA, the CDR3 is TGTGCCAGCAGCTTGACCGGGACTAGCGGGAGAGGGCAGTTCTTC. It yields the protein CASSLTGTSGRGQFF.

The rearrangement joins TRBV6-6 to TRBJ2-5; tentatively, D is TRBD2 (6 bases). The J call may be incorrect, as the DNA end agrees better with TRBJ2-7. The CDR3 totals 16 residues. The germline CDR1 and CDR2 sequences are MNHNY and SVGAGI (reference sequence). In DNA form, the CDR3 reads TGTGCCAGCAGTCAGACTCAGGGACTTCCTATCTACGAGCAGTACTTC. Its protein is CASSQTQGLPIYEQYF.

The chain employs TRBV6-1 and TRBJ2-1, with 11 bases fitting TRBD1. The germline V gene encodes CDR1 MNHNS and CDR2 SASEGT. Trimming at V came to 1 base and at J to 8 bases, leaving 7 bases not matched to a gene. This CDR3 has 16 amino acids. CDR3 bases: TGTGCCAGCAGTGAAGTGTGGGGGACAGGGGGGCATGAGCAGTTCTTC. Its protein is CASSEVWGTGGHEQFF.

The CDR3 DNA follows: TGTGCCAGCAGCTTTTCCGTCGATACGCAGTATTTT. As protein: CASSFSVDTQYF. This chain links TRBV7-2 with TRBJ2-3; D gene unclear. The CDR3 is 12 residues long. V shed 3 bases and J shed 6 bases, with 7 bases lying between them. Germline-derived CDR1 and CDR2 are SGHTA and FQGNSA.

The rearrangement uses TRBV27 and TRBJ1-4; 9 positions match TRBD1. This CDR3 is built from 14 residues. Germline assignment: CDR1 MNHEY and CDR2 SMNVEV (reference sequence). With V trimmed by 5 bases and J by 7 bases, 5 bases remained unmatched. Here the CDR3 DNA reads TGTGCCAGCAGTAAGGACAGGGGTAGTGAAAAACTGTTTTTT. Translation: CASSKDRGSEKLFF. Looking up the rest from reference TRBV27 and TRBJ1-4 gives the full variable domain: EAQVTQNPRYLITVTGKKLTVTCSQNMNHEYMSWYRQDPGLGLRQIYYSMNVEVTDKGDVPEGYKVSRKEKRNFPLILESPSPNQTSLYFCASSKDRGSEKLFFGSGTQLSVL.

The chain has TRBV6-6 and TRBJ2-3; no definite D call. Trimming took 8 bases from V and 0 from J, leaving 12 bases between them. The CDR3 consists of 14 residues. CDR1 MNHNY and CDR2 SVGAGI come from the germline V gene (reference sequence). The CDR3 protein is CASLGSKSTDTQYF. For the CDR3, the DNA is TGTGCCAGCCTGGGCTCCAAAAGCACAGATACGCAGTATTTT.

This chain links TRBV5-6 with TRBJ2-1; 10 bases are shared with TRBD2. In germline, CDR1 is SGHDT, CDR2 YYEEEE. This CDR3 has 16 amino acids. Trimming removed 4 bases from V and 2 bases from J; junction bases left unmatched: 6. CDR3 coding DNA: TGTGCCAGCAGCGCCCCCGGGACTAGCGCCTACAATGAGCAGTTCTTC. It is translated as CASSAPGTSAYNEQFF.

The table lists this clone with a count of one. This chain connects TRBV29-1 to TRBJ1-3, with D possibly TRBD1 on 6 matching bases. Between the trimmed V and J ends, which lost 6 bases and 0 bases, there was a span of 15 bases. CDR3 length: 15 amino acids. Germline lookup yields CDR1 SQVTM and CDR2 ANQGSEA. This chain's CDR3 is CSVKTGLGSGNTIYF. For the CDR3, the DNA is TGCAGCGTGAAAACAGGGCTTGGCTCTGGAAACACCATATATTTT.

The CDR3 DNA reads TGTGCCAGCAGCTTAGATGACAGGGAGAACACTGAAGCTTTCTTT. Translation gives CASSLDDRENTEAFF. V is TRBV11-2 and J is TRBJ1-1, with TRBD1 matching over 7 bases. CDR1 SGHAT and CDR2 FQNNGV come from the germline V gene. Trimming removed 0 bases from V and 1 base from J; junction bases left unmatched: 2. The CDR3 totals 15 residues.